The clone carrying this T cell receptor (beta chain) occurred once. The germline CDR1 and CDR2 sequences are LGHDT and YNNKEL (reference sequence). CDR3 length equals 15 residues. Trimming left V 2 bases short and J 1 base short, with 9 bases between. As handled by the study authors: Amplified reference gene primers provided the basis for estimating nucleated cell counts. The assay was immunoSEQ multiplex PCR, and TCRdb's table has in-frame clones only and misses some. V, J and clone size are those of that table, while D and trimming were read from the DNA. The sample lists approximately 340,000 clones, over 80% occurring once. These data are taken from a study of blood T cell repertoires in COVID-19.

The chain employs TRBV3-1 (or the pseudogene TRBV3-2) and TRBJ2-1; the D is unclear. The TCR sequence derives from a man in his thirties or forties with COVID-19, enrolled during active disease. Sequencing used peripheral blood. The CDR3 DNA sequence: TGTGCCAGCAGCCAACAGACTGCTTCCTACAATGAGCAGTTCTTC. The encoded protein is CASSQQTASYNEQFF.